The 8 T cell receptor beta chains below were found in one sample sequenced in a study of cytomegalovirus exposure and HLA in healthy donors. Assay used: immunoSEQ multiplex PCR; TCRdb lists only in-frame clones, some missing. Among more than 90,000 clones, more than 75% were seen once, and the ten largest hold over 4%. Input material: PBMCs. These receptors were collected from a man between 18 and 35 years old in good health and CMV-seronegative.

The chain joins TRBV7-9 to TRBJ1-1, with D unclear. V lost 5 bases and J 3 bases, leaving 19 bases between the germline ends. Germline assignment: CDR1 SEHNR and CDR2 FQNEAQ (reference sequence). This CDR3 spans 16 amino acids. The CDR3 coding sequence is TGTGCCAGCAGCCCGCCTGGCGGCAGTCGATACACTGAAGCTTTCTTT. This encodes CASSPPGGSRYTEAFF.

J is TRBJ2-7 and V is TRBV10-2, with 10 positions matching TRBD1. CDR1 WSHSY and CDR2 SAAADI come from the germline V gene. V dropped 4 bases and J dropped 6; count of bases not matched to a gene: 6. The CDR3 sequence is 14 residues long. The CDR3, as DNA: TGCGCCAGCAGTGTAGGGACAGGGGTGGTCGAGCAGTACTTC. Protein product: CASSVGTGVVEQYF.

This sequence joins TRBV5-1 and TRBJ2-5; TRBD2 aligns across 11 bases. TRBJ2-7 explains the end of the DNA better; the J call may be wrong. The germline gives CDR1 SGHRS, CDR2 YFSETQ. The CDR3 is made up of 15 amino acids. The CDR3: CASSRDSGRASEQYF. The CDR3 DNA follows: TGCGCCAGCAGCCGTGATAGCGGGAGGGCCAGCGAGCAGTACTTC.

To note about this clone: Distinct nucleotide sequences in the sample also encode this CDR3. The rearrangement joins TRBV2 to TRBJ2-1, with TRBD2 identical over 11 bases. Per the germline V gene, CDR1 is SNHLY and CDR2 is FYNNEI. The trim removed 8 bases at V and 6 bases at J, leaving 3 bases unmatched. This CDR3 has 13 amino acids. CDR3 nucleotides: TGTGCCAGCTCTGGACTAGCGGGCAATGAGCAGTTCTTC. Translated: CASSGLAGNEQFF.

This chain connects TRBV7-9 to TRBJ2-2; 9 bases match TRBD1. Trimming removed 5 bases from V and 5 bases from J; junction bases left unmatched: 9. CDR3 length: 16 amino acids. CDR1 is SEHNR and CDR2 is FQNEAQ in the germline V gene (reference sequence). CDR3 nucleotide sequence: TGTGCCAGCAGCGGCCCCGGGACAGGGAAGACCGGGGAGCTGTTTTTT. Translated, it gives CASSGPGTGKTGELFF.

This chain connects TRBV27 to TRBJ1-4, with a possible D match to TRBD1 (6 bases). This CDR3 is built from 15 residues. Trimming pared 0 bases from V and 5 bases from J, leaving 10 bases between. CDR1 is MNHEY and CDR2 is SMNVEV in the germline V gene (reference sequence). Here the CDR3 reads CASSLSAGENEKLFF. The CDR3 DNA is TGTGCCAGCAGTTTATCGGCAGGGGAGAATGAAAAACTGTTTTTT.

This clone has a single count. V gene TRBV30 combines with J gene TRBJ1-5, with D possibly matching TRBD1 (6 bases). Deletions cut 1 base from V and 3 bases from J, with 7 bases between. This CDR3 region has 13 residues. Germline CDR1 GTSNPN, CDR2 SVGIG (reference sequence). The CDR3 here is CAWSGQANQPQHF. CDR3 DNA: TGTGCCTGGAGTGGACAGGCCAATCAGCCCCAGCATTTT. Variable domain in full (rest from reference TRBV30 and TRBJ1-5): SQTIHQWPATLVQPVGSPLSLECTVEGTSNPNLYWYRQAAGRGLQLLFYSVGIGQISSEVPQNLSASRPQDRQFILSSKKLLLSDSGFYLCAWSGQANQPQHFGDGTRLSIL.

The J gene is TRBJ2-6, the V gene TRBV19, with 9 bases that match TRBD1. The germline CDR1 and CDR2 sequences are LNHDA and SQIVND (reference sequence). The V segment lost 6 bases and the J segment 0 bases; nucleotides outside the gene matches: 3. This CDR3 has 16 amino acids. The CDR3 reads CASRDRGTSGANVLTF. CDR3 nucleotides: TGTGCCAGTAGGGACAGGGGAACCTCTGGGGCCAACGTCCTGACTTTC.